This T cell receptor (beta chain) was profiled in a study of blood T cell repertoires in COVID-19. The ends were cut back, 0 bases at V and 8 bases at J, with 15 bases in the middle. The CDR3 runs 15 residues. Germline CDR1 SGHNT, CDR2 YYREEE (reference sequence). In the authors' workflow: How many nucleated cells were present was estimated from reference gene primer amplification. Generated by immunoSEQ multiplex PCR, the TCRdb table keeps only in-frame clones and is missing some. D and trimming were read from the DNA, whereas the V and J calls and clone size are those reported in that table. The table lists roughly 240,000 clones, roughly 85% of them singletons. Participants had their cohort set by participant-reported clinical history.

This chain uses TRBV5-4 with TRBJ2-4, with a possible D match to TRBD2 (5 bases). Source material: PBMCs or T cells enriched from blood (not recorded which). The sequence was collected from a woman aged 50 to 60 with acute COVID-19. DNA of the CDR3: TGTGCCAGCAGCTTGGCCGGAGGTATGGTACACATTCAGTACTTC. It specifies CASSLAGGMVHIQYF.